The entry below gives a single T cell receptor beta chain sequence along with its context. Germline V gene lookup returns CDR1 LGHNA and CDR2 YSLEER. The CDR3 contains 16 residues. V dropped 0 bases and J dropped 3 bases, with 15 bases sitting between them. Combining iRepertoire HTBI primers with Arm-PCR of CDR3 regions, the authors built TCR beta libraries. TCRdb reprocessed the multiplex PCR reads via MiXCR and lists one record per CDR3 protein. This sample has approximately 400,000 distinct CDR3 sequences; roughly a quarter occur once, and the top ten carry about 26%. Described time point: persistent/refractory GD, antithyroid drugs over 5 years with positive TRAb. PBMC-derived RNA was used for the TCR library. This sample stems from a study of regulatory T cells in long-lasting Graves disease.

The source of this sequence is a female donor with Graves disease. V usage is TRBV4-3 and J usage is TRBJ2-7; possible D gene TRBD2, 7 bases. Material: peripheral blood mononuclear cells (PBMCs), obtained when the disease was refractory, from a patient treated with antithyroid drugs. CDR3 nucleotides: TGCGCCAGCAGCCAAGATAGGGGGGGCGCAATCTACGAGCAGTACTTC. It specifies CASSQDRGGAIYEQYF.